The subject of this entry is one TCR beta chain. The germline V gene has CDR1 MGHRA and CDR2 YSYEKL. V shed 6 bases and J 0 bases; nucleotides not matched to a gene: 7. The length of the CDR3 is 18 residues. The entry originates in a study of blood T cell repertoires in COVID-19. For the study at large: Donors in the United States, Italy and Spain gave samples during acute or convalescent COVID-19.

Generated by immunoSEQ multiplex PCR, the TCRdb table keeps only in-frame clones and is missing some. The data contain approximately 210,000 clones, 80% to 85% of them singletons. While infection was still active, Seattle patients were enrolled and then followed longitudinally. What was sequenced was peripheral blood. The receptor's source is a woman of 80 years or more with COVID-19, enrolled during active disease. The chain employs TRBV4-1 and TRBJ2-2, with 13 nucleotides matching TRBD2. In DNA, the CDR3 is TGCGCCAGCAGGTCTAGACTAGCGGGGGGTCCGAACACCGGGGAGCTGTTTTTT. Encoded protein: CASRSRLAGGPNTGELFF.